The rows below give T cell receptor beta chains drawn from one sample of a study of blood T cell repertoires in COVID-19. The table came from immunoSEQ multiplex PCR; TCRdb's copy has only in-frame clones and leaves some out. The sample yields 270,000 or so clones, roughly 85% seen once. The material sequenced was PBMCs or T cells enriched from blood (not recorded which). The receptor set was obtained from a woman in her forties or fifties who had been exposed to COVID-19. Each CDR3 is given with its conserved first and last residue. The D gene is left open where the match is weak. Only some rows state a clone size, as once, few, many or a class for expanded clones.

cdr3_nt: TGTGCCAGCAGTTTTTCTTCGAGAGATTATACGCAGTATTTT
cdr3_aa: CASSFSSRDYTQYF
d_call: -
clone_size: -
v_call: TRBV27
j_call: TRBJ2-3

cdr3_nt: TGTGCCAGCAGTCCCGACAGGGGGTATGGCTACACCTTC
cdr3_aa: CASSPDRGYGYTF
d_call: TRBD1
clone_size: -
v_call: TRBV6-5
j_call: TRBJ1-2

cdr3_nt: TGTGCCAGCAGTTTGCGGGGTCCAGATACGCAGTATTTT
cdr3_aa: CASSLRGPDTQYF
d_call: -
clone_size: once
v_call: TRBV27
j_call: TRBJ2-3

cdr3_nt: TGTGCCAGTAGTGGGGCCGCGAAGAGGAACACTGAAGCTTTCTTT
cdr3_aa: CASSGAAKRNTEAFF
d_call: -
clone_size: -
v_call: TRBV19
j_call: TRBJ1-1

cdr3_nt: TGTGCCAGCAGTGAAGCCGAGATTGGCACAGGCTTCACTGAAGCTTTCTTT
cdr3_aa: CASSEAEIGTGFTEAFF
d_call: -
clone_size: -
v_call: TRBV6-1
j_call: TRBJ1-1

cdr3_nt: TGTGCCAGCGAGCGGGGGGGGGTCCAAGAGACCCAGTACTTC
cdr3_aa: CASERGGVQETQYF
d_call: TRBD2
clone_size: -
v_call: TRBV28
j_call: TRBJ2-5

cdr3_nt: TGTGCCAGCACCCCTCCACCAGACGAGGGATACGAGCAGTACTTC
cdr3_aa: CASTPPPDEGYEQYF
d_call: -
clone_size: -
v_call: TRBV9
j_call: TRBJ2-7

cdr3_nt: TGTGCCAGCACCCCAAGGGGACAGGCCAATCAGCCCCAGCATTTT
cdr3_aa: CASTPRGQANQPQHF
d_call: TRBD1
clone_size: -
v_call: TRBV5-5
j_call: TRBJ1-5

cdr3_nt: TGTGCTAGTGGTCTGACCGGGACAGTCGAAGCTTTCTTT
cdr3_aa: CASGLTGTVEAFF
d_call: TRBD1
clone_size: -
v_call: TRBV12-5
j_call: TRBJ1-1

cdr3_nt: TGTGCCAGCAGCCCTGCAGGGGGCGCATATGAGACCCAGTACTTC
cdr3_aa: CASSPAGGAYETQYF
d_call: TRBD1
clone_size: -
v_call: TRBV3-1/TRBV3-2
j_call: TRBJ2-5

cdr3_nt: TGTGCCAGCGGCGCGGGACAGGGTAATTCACCCCTCCACTTT
cdr3_aa: CASGAGQGNSPLHF
d_call: TRBD1
clone_size: -
v_call: TRBV6-5
j_call: TRBJ1-6

cdr3_nt: TGTGCCTGGTCTCCGGGACTAGCGGGGGGGCCCCGAGAGACCCAGTACTTC
cdr3_aa: CAWSPGLAGGPRETQYF
d_call: TRBD2
clone_size: -
v_call: TRBV30
j_call: TRBJ2-5

cdr3_nt: TGTGCCAGCAGCGTACGTAGGAACACTGAAGCTTTCTTT
cdr3_aa: CASSVRRNTEAFF
d_call: -
clone_size: -
v_call: TRBV9
j_call: TRBJ1-1

cdr3_nt: TGTGCCAGCTCGTATCAGGGGGGTCAGAATCCACCCCTCCACTTT
cdr3_aa: CASSYQGGQNPPLHF
d_call: TRBD1
clone_size: -
v_call: TRBV19
j_call: TRBJ1-6

cdr3_nt: TGTGCCAGCAGCCAGGTACTACAGGGACATGAGCAGTTCTTC
cdr3_aa: CASSQVLQGHEQFF
d_call: -
clone_size: once
v_call: TRBV14
j_call: TRBJ2-1

cdr3_nt: TGTGCCATCAGTGCTGACAGGGGGCTTGGTGAAGCTTTCTTT
cdr3_aa: CAISADRGLGEAFF
d_call: TRBD1
clone_size: -
v_call: TRBV10-3
j_call: TRBJ1-1

cdr3_nt: TGTGCCAGTAGTATCGGACAGGAGGGCAATGAGCAGTTCTTC
cdr3_aa: CASSIGQEGNEQFF
d_call: -
clone_size: -
v_call: TRBV19
j_call: TRBJ2-1

cdr3_nt: TGTGCCAGCAGTGGGTCGGGTAGCAATCAGCCCCAGCATTTT
cdr3_aa: CASSGSGSNQPQHF
d_call: -
clone_size: few
v_call: TRBV2
j_call: TRBJ1-5

cdr3_nt: TGCAGCGTTGCCAGTATACCCAGTAACTATGGCTACACCTTC
cdr3_aa: CSVASIPSNYGYTF
d_call: -
clone_size: -
v_call: TRBV29-1
j_call: TRBJ1-2

cdr3_nt: TGTGCCAGCAGCCTTCTGACAGGGACTGAAGCTTTCTTT
cdr3_aa: CASSLLTGTEAFF
d_call: TRBD1
clone_size: once
v_call: TRBV12-3/TRBV12-4
j_call: TRBJ1-1

cdr3_nt: TGCAGCGTTGGCCGGACAGGGGGTATGCAAGGCTACACCTTC
cdr3_aa: CSVGRTGGMQGYTF
d_call: TRBD1
clone_size: -
v_call: TRBV29-1
j_call: TRBJ1-2

cdr3_nt: TGTGCCAGCAGCTCGGTGGGGGGGACTAACACTGAAGCTTTCTTT
cdr3_aa: CASSSVGGTNTEAFF
d_call: -
clone_size: -
v_call: TRBV7-8
j_call: TRBJ1-1

cdr3_nt: TGCGCCAGCAGCCTCCAGCCGGGACAGGGGATTAACGAGCAGTACTTC
cdr3_aa: CASSLQPGQGINEQYF
d_call: TRBD1
clone_size: -
v_call: TRBV5-1
j_call: TRBJ2-7

cdr3_nt: TGTGCCAGCAGCCCTGCGTTGGTGGGGCTAAGGGTAGATACGCAGTATTTT
cdr3_aa: CASSPALVGLRVDTQYF
d_call: -
clone_size: -
v_call: TRBV13
j_call: TRBJ2-3

cdr3_nt: TGTGCCACCAGCAGGGACGACAGTAGGCAGTTCTTC
cdr3_aa: CATSRDDSRQFF
d_call: -
clone_size: -
v_call: TRBV15
j_call: TRBJ2-1

cdr3_nt: TGTGCCAGCAGTGAGTCAGCGGGGAGCACAGATACGCAGTATTTT
cdr3_aa: CASSESAGSTDTQYF
d_call: TRBD2
clone_size: -
v_call: TRBV6-4
j_call: TRBJ2-3

cdr3_nt: TGTGCCAGCAGTTACATCCACTATGGCTACACCTTC
cdr3_aa: CASSYIHYGYTF
d_call: -
clone_size: -
v_call: TRBV28
j_call: TRBJ1-2

cdr3_nt: TGTGCCAGCAGTAATAGCGGGGGCGCAGAGTCCGGGGAGCTGTTTTTT
cdr3_aa: CASSNSGGAESGELFF
d_call: TRBD2
clone_size: -
v_call: TRBV6-6
j_call: TRBJ2-2

cdr3_nt: TGCGCCAGCAGCTTAAGGCTAGCGGGGGGCGATACGCAGTATTTT
cdr3_aa: CASSLRLAGGDTQYF
d_call: TRBD2
clone_size: -
v_call: TRBV5-1
j_call: TRBJ2-3

cdr3_nt: TGTGCCAGCAGTCCACAGGGGGCCTATGGCTACACCTTC
cdr3_aa: CASSPQGAYGYTF
d_call: TRBD1
clone_size: -
v_call: TRBV28
j_call: TRBJ1-2

cdr3_nt: TGCGCCAGCAGCCCCGCGACGGGTGAAGCTTTCTTT
cdr3_aa: CASSPATGEAFF
d_call: -
clone_size: -
v_call: TRBV5-1
j_call: TRBJ1-1

cdr3_nt: TGTGCCAGCAGTCACCCCACCGGGACTAGCGGCGCTCCCGGAGAGACCCAGTACTTC
cdr3_aa: CASSHPTGTSGAPGETQYF
d_call: TRBD2
clone_size: -
v_call: TRBV27
j_call: TRBJ2-5

cdr3_nt: TGTGCCAGCAGTTTCCTAATAAAGGGACTCGCCTCGGAAAAACTGTTTTTT
cdr3_aa: CASSFLIKGLASEKLFF
d_call: -
clone_size: -
v_call: TRBV28
j_call: TRBJ1-4

cdr3_nt: TGTGCCAGTAGTATCGGCGGGGGGAGAGGTTGGGCCTTTGAAGCTTTCTTT
cdr3_aa: CASSIGGGRGWAFEAFF
d_call: -
clone_size: -
v_call: TRBV19
j_call: TRBJ1-1

cdr3_nt: TGTGCCAGTAGACGACAGGGGAGAGACTACACCTTC
cdr3_aa: CASRRQGRDYTF
d_call: TRBD1
clone_size: -
v_call: TRBV19
j_call: TRBJ1-2

cdr3_nt: TGTGCCAGCAGCCACGAGAGGGGGCTTGGCTACACCTTC
cdr3_aa: CASSHERGLGYTF
d_call: TRBD1
clone_size: -
v_call: TRBV3-1/TRBV3-2
j_call: TRBJ1-2

cdr3_nt: TGCGCCAGCAGCTCGGGGACAGGACGGAACACTGAAGCTTTCTTT
cdr3_aa: CASSSGTGRNTEAFF
d_call: TRBD1
clone_size: few
v_call: TRBV5-1
j_call: TRBJ1-1

cdr3_nt: TGTGCCAGCAGCCAAGAAACAGGGACAGATACGCAGTATTTT
cdr3_aa: CASSQETGTDTQYF
d_call: -
clone_size: few
v_call: TRBV4-2
j_call: TRBJ2-3

cdr3_nt: TGTGCCAGCAGCTTGGGTCTCGACAGGGGAGTCGATGGCTACACCTTC
cdr3_aa: CASSLGLDRGVDGYTF
d_call: TRBD1
clone_size: -
v_call: TRBV5-4
j_call: TRBJ1-2

cdr3_nt: TGTGCCAGCAGATCCGGGATGGATACGCAGTATTTT
cdr3_aa: CASRSGMDTQYF
d_call: -
clone_size: -
v_call: TRBV11-2
j_call: TRBJ2-3

cdr3_nt: TGTGCCAGCAGCTTAGAGAGGGGCAGGGGGCCTGAGCAGTTCTTC
cdr3_aa: CASSLERGRGPEQFF
d_call: TRBD1
clone_size: many
v_call: TRBV7-2
j_call: TRBJ2-1

cdr3_nt: TGTGCCAGCTCACCACCCGCCGTCCAGGGCAGCTCCTATGGCTACACCTTC
cdr3_aa: CASSPPAVQGSSYGYTF
d_call: -
clone_size: -
v_call: TRBV18
j_call: TRBJ1-2

cdr3_nt: TGTGCCAGCAGCCCCTGGACAGCAAACACCATATATTTT
cdr3_aa: CASSPWTANTIYF
d_call: -
clone_size: -
v_call: TRBV7-8
j_call: TRBJ1-3

cdr3_nt: TGTGCCAGCAGCCATTTGGAGAATTCCTATAATTCACCCCTCCACTTT
cdr3_aa: CASSHLENSYNSPLHF
d_call: -
clone_size: -
v_call: TRBV7-6
j_call: TRBJ1-6

cdr3_nt: TGTGCCAGCAGCGTAGGGGACTGGGGACAGGGGAACGGCTACACCTTC
cdr3_aa: CASSVGDWGQGNGYTF
d_call: TRBD1
clone_size: -
v_call: TRBV9
j_call: TRBJ1-2